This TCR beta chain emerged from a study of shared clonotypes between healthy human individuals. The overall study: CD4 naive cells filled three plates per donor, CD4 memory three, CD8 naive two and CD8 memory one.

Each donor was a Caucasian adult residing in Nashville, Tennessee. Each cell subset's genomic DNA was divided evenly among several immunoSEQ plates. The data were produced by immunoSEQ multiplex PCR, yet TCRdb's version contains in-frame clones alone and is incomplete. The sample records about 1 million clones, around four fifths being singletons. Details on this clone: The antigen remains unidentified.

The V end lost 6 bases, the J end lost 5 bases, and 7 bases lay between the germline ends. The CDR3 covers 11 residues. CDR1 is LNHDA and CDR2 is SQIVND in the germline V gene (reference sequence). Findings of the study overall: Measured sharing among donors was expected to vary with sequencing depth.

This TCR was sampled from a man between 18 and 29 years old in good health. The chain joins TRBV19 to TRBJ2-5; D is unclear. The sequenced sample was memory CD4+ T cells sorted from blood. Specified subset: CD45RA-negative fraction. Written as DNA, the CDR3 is TGTGCCAGTAGGGTCGGCGAGACCCAGTACTTC. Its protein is CASRVGETQYF.